This TCR beta chain was retrieved from a study of response to subunit inactivated influenza vaccine. This clonotype was recorded at least ten times. The antigen is undetermined. General study points: Authors suggested few new T cells are recruited by each seasonal influenza vaccination.

One entry per CDR3 protein, called by TCRdb with MiXCR from the RT-PCR reads. This sample has about 700,000 distinct CDR3 sequences, with approximately 14% found just once. Specimen: PBMCs from blood, collected approximately 12 days after vaccination. The receptor comes from a man in his fifties or sixties who received an inactivated influenza vaccine.

CDR3 DNA: TGTGCCAGCAGCTTAGTAGGCGTGACCCAGTACTTC. Protein: CASSLVGVTQYF. This chain uses TRBV11-2 with TRBJ2-5; unclear D gene. CDR1 is SGHAT, CDR2 FQNNGV, per germline. Trimming cost V 1 base and J 7 bases, with 7 bases left between them. The CDR3 is 12 amino acids.